This T cell receptor beta chain was observed in a study of cytomegalovirus exposure and HLA in healthy donors. Findings of the study overall: Differences between HLA loci emerged in a later analysis of TCR association rates, with DRB1 most and HLA-C fewest.

Germline assignment: CDR1 SGHTA and CDR2 FQGTGA. Between the trimmed V and J ends, which lost 3 bases and 8 bases, there was a span of 11 bases. The CDR3 loop spans 13 amino acids. With respect to this clone: The antigen is not known.

This PCR relied on a set of 60 Vbeta primers and 13 Jbeta primers. Only in-frame clones appear in the TCRdb table, and some are missing; sequencing was by immunoSEQ multiplex PCR. The data show some 140,000 clones, over 60% seen once. The rearrangement links TRBV7-3 to TRBJ1-3; TRBD1 might be the D (6 bases). The TCR sequence derives from a middle-aged man in good health and CMV-seronegative. The sample consisted of PBMCs. In nucleotides, the CDR3 is TGTGCCAGCAGCTTGACCGAGGGGGACACCATATATTTT. Translating it yields CASSLTEGDTIYF.